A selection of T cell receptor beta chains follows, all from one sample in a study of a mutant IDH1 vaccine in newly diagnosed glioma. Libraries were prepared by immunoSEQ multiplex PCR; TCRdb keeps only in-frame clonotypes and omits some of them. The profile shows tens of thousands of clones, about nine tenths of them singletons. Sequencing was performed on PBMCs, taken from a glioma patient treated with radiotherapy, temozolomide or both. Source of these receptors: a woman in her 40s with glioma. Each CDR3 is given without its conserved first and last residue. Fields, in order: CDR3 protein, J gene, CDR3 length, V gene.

CDR3: ASIADRYNQPQH
J: TRBJ1-5
length: 12
V: TRBV28

CDR3: ASGKESGFYEQY
J: TRBJ2-7
length: 12
V: TRBV2

CDR3: ASSYYPQGGYGYT
J: TRBJ1-2
length: 13
V: TRBV6-5

CDR3: ASTLGGTEAF
J: TRBJ1-1
length: 10
V: TRBV28

CDR3: SVEDTPDRGLTEAF
J: TRBJ1-1
length: 14
V: TRBV29-1

CDR3: ASRGTGNYGYT
J: TRBJ1-2
length: 11
V: TRBV10-3

CDR3: ASSAGGRDTGELF
J: TRBJ2-2
length: 13
V: TRBV7-3

CDR3: ASSRDRVDEQY
J: TRBJ2-7
length: 11
V: TRBV6-1

CDR3: ASSNSGSPQETQY
J: TRBJ2-5
length: 13
V: TRBV18

CDR3: ASSQGKAGVNIQY
J: TRBJ2-4
length: 13
V: TRBV4-3

CDR3: ASSESLYSNQPQH
J: TRBJ1-5
length: 13
V: TRBV2

CDR3: ASSLTGGDGQPQH
J: TRBJ1-5
length: 13
V: TRBV4-2

CDR3: ASSQDRVGETQY
J: TRBJ2-5
length: 12
V: TRBV4-3

CDR3: ASSLRTGANNSPLH
J: TRBJ1-6
length: 14
V: TRBV4-1

CDR3: SVEVLQGRYEQY
J: TRBJ2-7
length: 12
V: TRBV29-1

CDR3: AWKGRNEQY
J: TRBJ2-7
length: 9
V: TRBV30

CDR3: ASSKGSLGARPDQPQH
J: TRBJ1-5
length: 16
V: TRBV7-9

CDR3: STRTSGPYNEQF
J: TRBJ2-1
length: 12
V: TRBV29-1

CDR3: ASSLEETQY
J: TRBJ2-5
length: 9
V: TRBV27

CDR3: ASSHTGPQPQH
J: TRBJ1-5
length: 11
V: TRBV5-5

CDR3: ASSLSQGGGEKLF
J: TRBJ1-4
length: 13
V: TRBV7-2

CDR3: ASSFLSKIGPRGGYT
J: TRBJ1-2
length: 15
V: TRBV7-9

CDR3: ASSYRGSYEQY
J: TRBJ2-7
length: 11
V: TRBV6-5

CDR3: ASSPIPRGPTVGYT
J: TRBJ1-2
length: 14
V: TRBV18

CDR3: ASSFARDRGHEQY
J: TRBJ2-7
length: 13
V: TRBV7-9

CDR3: ASSVVALGNTEAF
J: TRBJ1-1
length: 13
V: TRBV9

CDR3: ASSQRAGGPGEQY
J: TRBJ2-7
length: 13
V: TRBV4-2

CDR3: ASSVALGYEQY
J: TRBJ2-7
length: 11
V: TRBV28

CDR3: ASSSGGGSNQPQH
J: TRBJ1-5
length: 13
V: TRBV5-4

CDR3: AWRAQVSANYGYT
J: TRBJ1-2
length: 13
V: TRBV30

CDR3: SVGVDYEQY
J: TRBJ2-7
length: 9
V: TRBV20-1

CDR3: ASSPERGTDTQY
J: TRBJ2-3
length: 12
V: TRBV5-4

CDR3: ASSMGRGPSPYEQY
J: TRBJ2-7
length: 14
V: TRBV19

CDR3: ASSLEGTSGSGQF
J: TRBJ2-1
length: 13
V: TRBV27

CDR3: ASTRGDNEKLF
J: TRBJ1-4
length: 11
V: TRBV19

CDR3: ASSGGGVWYGYT
J: TRBJ1-2
length: 12
V: TRBV9

CDR3: ASSTTGVSGNTIY
J: TRBJ1-3
length: 13
V: TRBV10-2

CDR3: ASSVQGYGYT
J: TRBJ1-2
length: 10
V: TRBV9

CDR3: AWSRGGAKTQY
J: TRBJ2-5
length: 11
V: TRBV30

CDR3: AISEDGLGDTQY
J: TRBJ2-3
length: 12
V: TRBV10-3

CDR3: ARSPGRTTTKYSNQPQH
J: TRBJ1-5
length: 17
V: TRBV5-3

CDR3: ASSTDRVRQY
J: TRBJ2-7
length: 10
V: TRBV6-5

CDR3: ASSTDRVSTEAF
J: TRBJ1-1
length: 12
V: TRBV6-1

CDR3: ASSLGTGSFNTGELF
J: TRBJ2-2
length: 15
V: TRBV5-6

CDR3: ATSRGRNSGANVLT
J: TRBJ2-6
length: 14
V: TRBV15

CDR3: ASSLRVGVSGNTIY
J: TRBJ1-3
length: 14
V: TRBV5-6

CDR3: ASSLVHGVDSPLH
J: TRBJ1-6
length: 13
V: TRBV7-2

CDR3: ASSRGGGDSQETQY
J: TRBJ2-5
length: 14
V: TRBV4-2

CDR3: ASSTLGSGTGNTIY
J: TRBJ1-3
length: 14
V: TRBV7-9

CDR3: SVKLTGPGQPQH
J: TRBJ1-5
length: 12
V: TRBV29-1

CDR3: ASSLATGTKY
J: TRBJ2-7
length: 10
V: TRBV5-1

CDR3: ASSYAGLISSPLH
J: TRBJ1-6
length: 13
V: TRBV6-5